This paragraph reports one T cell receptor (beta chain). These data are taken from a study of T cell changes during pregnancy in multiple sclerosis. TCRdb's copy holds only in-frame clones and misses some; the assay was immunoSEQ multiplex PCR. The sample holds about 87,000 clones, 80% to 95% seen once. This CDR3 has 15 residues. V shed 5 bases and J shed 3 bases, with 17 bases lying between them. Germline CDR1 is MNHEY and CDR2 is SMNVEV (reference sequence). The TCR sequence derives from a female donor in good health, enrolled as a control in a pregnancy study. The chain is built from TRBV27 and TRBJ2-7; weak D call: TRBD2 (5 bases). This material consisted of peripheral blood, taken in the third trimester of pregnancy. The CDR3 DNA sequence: TGTGCCAGCAGTCCACGGAGCCGTGGGAGCTACGAGCAGTACTTC. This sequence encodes CASSPRSRGSYEQYF.